This record covers a single T cell receptor (beta chain). Grouping used clinical history reported by participants in a survey and questionnaire. The V end was cut by 8 bases, the J end by 4 bases, with 14 bases between. This CDR3 is built from 13 residues. CDR1 and CDR2 (germline): LNHDA, SQIVND (reference sequence). These data originate in a study of blood T cell repertoires in COVID-19. Study details: In each case, the material was cDNA or gDNA derived from T cells, B-cell-depleted T cells, or PBMCs.

The data were produced by immunoSEQ multiplex PCR, yet TCRdb's version contains in-frame clones alone and is incomplete. The table lists 490,000 or so clones, roughly nine tenths of them singletons. The sample comprised PBMCs or T cells enriched from blood (not recorded which). This receptor was taken from a woman in her sixties who had recovered from COVID-19. The chain couples TRBV19 to TRBJ1-2; a weak D match, TRBD1 (6 bases). The CDR3 DNA reads TGTGCCAGTGGCCCTACAGGGTTCTATGGCTACACCTTC. It specifies CASGPTGFYGYTF.